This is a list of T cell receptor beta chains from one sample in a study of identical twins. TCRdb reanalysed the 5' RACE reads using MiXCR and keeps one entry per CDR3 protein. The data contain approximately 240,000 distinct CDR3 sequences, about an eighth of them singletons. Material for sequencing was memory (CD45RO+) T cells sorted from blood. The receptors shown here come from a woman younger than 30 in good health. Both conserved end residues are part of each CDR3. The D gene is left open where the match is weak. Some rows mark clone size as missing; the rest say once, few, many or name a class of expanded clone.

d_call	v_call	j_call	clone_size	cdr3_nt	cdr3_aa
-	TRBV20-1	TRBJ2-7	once	TGCAGTGCTAGAGATCCAAACAACCCGGACTACGAGCAGTACTTC	CSARDPNNPDYEQYF
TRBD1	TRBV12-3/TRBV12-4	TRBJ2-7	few	TGTGCCAGCAGTTTAAGGTTCAGGGGGAGCTCCTACGAGCAGTACTTC	CASSLRFRGSSYEQYF
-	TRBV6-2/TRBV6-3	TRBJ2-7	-	TGTGCCAGCAGAGACGGGACGCGGAGCTCCTACGAGCAGTACTTC	CASRDGTRSSYEQYF
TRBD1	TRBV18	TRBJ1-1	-	TGTGCCAGCTCAGAGGACAGGACTGAAGCTTTCTTT	CASSEDRTEAFF
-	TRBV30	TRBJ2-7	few	TGTGCCTGGAGTGGCACCTACGAGCAGTACTTC	CAWSGTYEQYF
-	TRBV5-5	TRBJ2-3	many	TGTGCCAGCAGGTTCGCGGGCACAGATACGCAGTATTTT	CASRFAGTDTQYF
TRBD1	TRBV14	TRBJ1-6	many	TGTGCCAGCAGCCACTCGACAGGGGGTATGACACCCCTCCACTTT	CASSHSTGGMTPLHF
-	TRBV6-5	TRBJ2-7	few	TGTGCCAGCAGTTACGTTAAGGGGGGATACGAGCAGTACTTC	CASSYVKGGYEQYF
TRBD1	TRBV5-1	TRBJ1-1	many	TGCGCCAGCAGAGGACAGGGGAGCCTCACTGAAGCTTTCTTT	CASRGQGSLTEAFF
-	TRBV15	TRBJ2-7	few	TGTGCCACCAGCAGACAGTACTTC	CATSRQYF
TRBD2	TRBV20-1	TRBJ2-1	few	TGCAGTGCTCCCGGGACTAGCGGGATGAAGGAGCAGTTCTTC	CSAPGTSGMKEQFF
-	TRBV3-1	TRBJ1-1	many	TGTGCCAGCAGCCAACTCAGAATGAACACTGAAGCTTTCTTT	CASSQLRMNTEAFF
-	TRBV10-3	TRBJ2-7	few	TGTGCCATCAGTGGACACCTTAGGAGCTCCTACGAGCAGTACTTC	CAISGHLRSSYEQYF
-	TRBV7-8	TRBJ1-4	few	TGTGCCAGCAGCTTAGACGGGAGGGGTTATGCTAATGAAAAACTGTTTTTT	CASSLDGRGYANEKLFF
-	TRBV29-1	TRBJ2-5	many	TGCAGCGTTGAACACGAACGGGGGGAGACCCAGTACTTC	CSVEHERGETQYF
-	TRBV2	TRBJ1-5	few	TGTGCCAGCATGCGGGATAGCAATCAGCCCCAGCATTTT	CASMRDSNQPQHF
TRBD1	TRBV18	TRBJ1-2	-	TGTGCCAGCTCACCACCGACAGGGGTGAGGAGCTACACCTTC	CASSPPTGVRSYTF
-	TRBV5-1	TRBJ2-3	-	TGCGCCAGCAGCCCGCTGGGGGGCACAGATACGCAGTATTTT	CASSPLGGTDTQYF
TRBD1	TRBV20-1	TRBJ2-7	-	TGCAGCCCCCTGACAGGGAACGAGCAGTACTTC	CSPLTGNEQYF
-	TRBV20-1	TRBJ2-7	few	TGCAGTGCTAGACAGAGTCACGAGCAGTACTTC	CSARQSHEQYF
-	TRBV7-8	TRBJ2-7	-	TGTGCCAGCAGTTCAGGGACGCGGGTGGAGCAGTACTTC	CASSSGTRVEQYF
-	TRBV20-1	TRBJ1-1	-	TGCAGTGCTAGACCAGACTCTAACACTGAAGCTTTCTTT	CSARPDSNTEAFF
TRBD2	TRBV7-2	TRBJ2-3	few	TGTGCCAGCAGCTTAGCTAGCGGGAGATCGGTTACGCAGTATTTT	CASSLASGRSVTQYF
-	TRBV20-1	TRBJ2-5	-	TGCAGTGCTAGAGTTGGCTCCCGGTACGGGACCCAGTACTTC	CSARVGSRYGTQYF
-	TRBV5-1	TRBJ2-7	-	TGCGCCAGCAGCTGGGTTACGGGGGGCCCATCCTACGAGCAGTACTTC	CASSWVTGGPSYEQYF
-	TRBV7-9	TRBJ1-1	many	TGTGCCAGCAGACCCCTTTACAGGACCATGAACACTGAAGCTTTCTTT	CASRPLYRTMNTEAFF
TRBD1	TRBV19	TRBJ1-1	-	TGTGCCAGTAGCCACAGGGGATTGAACACTGAAGCTTTCTTT	CASSHRGLNTEAFF